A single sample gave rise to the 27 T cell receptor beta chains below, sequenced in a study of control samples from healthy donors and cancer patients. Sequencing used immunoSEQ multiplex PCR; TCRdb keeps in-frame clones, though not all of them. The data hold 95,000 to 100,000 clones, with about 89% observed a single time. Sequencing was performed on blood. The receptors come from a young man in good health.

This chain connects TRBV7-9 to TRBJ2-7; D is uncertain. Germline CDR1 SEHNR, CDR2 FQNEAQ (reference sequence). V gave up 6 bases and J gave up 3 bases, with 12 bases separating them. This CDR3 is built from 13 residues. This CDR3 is CASRPPGDYEQYF. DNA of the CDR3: TGTGCCAGCAGGCCTCCAGGTGACTACGAGCAGTACTTC.

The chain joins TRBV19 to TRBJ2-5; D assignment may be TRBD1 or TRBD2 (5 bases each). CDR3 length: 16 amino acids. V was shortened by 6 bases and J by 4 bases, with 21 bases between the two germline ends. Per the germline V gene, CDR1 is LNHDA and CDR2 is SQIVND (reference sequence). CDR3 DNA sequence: TGTGCCAGTAGCCCTAGAGGGGCCCGGGTCGGAGAGACCCAGTACTTC. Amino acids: CASSPRGARVGETQYF.

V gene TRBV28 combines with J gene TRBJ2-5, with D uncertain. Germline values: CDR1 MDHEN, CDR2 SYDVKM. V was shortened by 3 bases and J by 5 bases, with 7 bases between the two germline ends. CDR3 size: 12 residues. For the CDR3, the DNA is TGTGCCAGCAGTTTGGAGTTCGAGACCCAGTACTTC. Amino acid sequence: CASSLEFETQYF.

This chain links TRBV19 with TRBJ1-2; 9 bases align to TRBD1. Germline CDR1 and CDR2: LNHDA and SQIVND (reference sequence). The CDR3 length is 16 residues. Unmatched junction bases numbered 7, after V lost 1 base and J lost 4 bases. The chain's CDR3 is CASSIGSVTGGYGYTF. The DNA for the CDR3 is TGTGCCAGTAGTATAGGATCCGTGACAGGGGGCTATGGCTACACCTTC.

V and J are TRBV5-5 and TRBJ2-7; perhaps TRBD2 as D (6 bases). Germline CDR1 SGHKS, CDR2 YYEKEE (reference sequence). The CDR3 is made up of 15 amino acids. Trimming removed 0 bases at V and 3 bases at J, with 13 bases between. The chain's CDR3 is CASSLAPGDLYEQYV. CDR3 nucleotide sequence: TGTGCCAGCAGCTTGGCGCCGGGGGACCTCTACGAGCAGTACGTC.

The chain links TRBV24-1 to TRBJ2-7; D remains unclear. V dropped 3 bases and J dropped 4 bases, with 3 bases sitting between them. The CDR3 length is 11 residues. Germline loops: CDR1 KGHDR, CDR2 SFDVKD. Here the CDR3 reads CATSDKYEQYF. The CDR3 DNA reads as TGTGCCACCAGTGATAAATACGAGCAGTACTTC.

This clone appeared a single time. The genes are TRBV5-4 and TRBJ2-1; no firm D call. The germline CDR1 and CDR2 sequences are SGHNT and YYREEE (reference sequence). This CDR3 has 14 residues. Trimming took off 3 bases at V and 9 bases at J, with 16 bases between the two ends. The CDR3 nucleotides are TGTGCCAGCAGCTCCGGACCTCCGCTCCGTGAGCAGTTCTTC. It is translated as CASSSGPPLREQFF.

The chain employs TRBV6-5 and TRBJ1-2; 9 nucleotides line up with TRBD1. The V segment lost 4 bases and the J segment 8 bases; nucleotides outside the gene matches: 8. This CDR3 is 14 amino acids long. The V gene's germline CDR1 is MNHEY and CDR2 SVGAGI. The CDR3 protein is CASSSRGTGSGYTF. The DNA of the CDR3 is TGTGCCAGCAGTTCGAGGGGGACAGGGTCGGGCTACACCTTC.

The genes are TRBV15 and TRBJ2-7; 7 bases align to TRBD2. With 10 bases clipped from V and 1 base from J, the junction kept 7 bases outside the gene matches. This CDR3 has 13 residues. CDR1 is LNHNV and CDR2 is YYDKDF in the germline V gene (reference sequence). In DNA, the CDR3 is TGTGCCATAGGGAGGGGAAGGTCCTACGAGCAGTACTTC. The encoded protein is CAIGRGRSYEQYF.

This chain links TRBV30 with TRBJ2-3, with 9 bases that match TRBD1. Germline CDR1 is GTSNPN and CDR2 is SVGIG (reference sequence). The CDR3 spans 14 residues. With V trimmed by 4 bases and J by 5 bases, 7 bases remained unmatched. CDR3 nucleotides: TGTGCCTGGACCGGGGGACAGGGTCGAGATACGCAGTATTTT. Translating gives CAWTGGQGRDTQYF.

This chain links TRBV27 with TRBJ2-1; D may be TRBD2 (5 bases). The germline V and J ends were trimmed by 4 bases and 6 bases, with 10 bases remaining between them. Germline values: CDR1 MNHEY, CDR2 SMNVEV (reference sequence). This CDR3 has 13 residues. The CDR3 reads CASSWTRTNEQFF. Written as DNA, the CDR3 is TGTGCCAGCAGTTGGACTCGAACCAATGAGCAGTTCTTC.

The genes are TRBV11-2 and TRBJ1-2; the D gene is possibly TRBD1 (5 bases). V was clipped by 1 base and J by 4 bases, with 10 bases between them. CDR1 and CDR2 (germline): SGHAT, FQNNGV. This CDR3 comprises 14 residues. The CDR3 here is CASSLVDQGYGYTF. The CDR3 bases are TGTGCCAGCAGCTTAGTCGATCAGGGCTATGGCTACACCTTC.

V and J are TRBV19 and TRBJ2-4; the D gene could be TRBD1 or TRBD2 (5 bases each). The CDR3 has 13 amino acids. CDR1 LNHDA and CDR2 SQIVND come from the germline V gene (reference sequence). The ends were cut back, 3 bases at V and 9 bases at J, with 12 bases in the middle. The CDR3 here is CASSIEGRGIQYF. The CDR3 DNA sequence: TGTGCCAGTAGTATCGAGGGACGCGGCATTCAGTACTTC.

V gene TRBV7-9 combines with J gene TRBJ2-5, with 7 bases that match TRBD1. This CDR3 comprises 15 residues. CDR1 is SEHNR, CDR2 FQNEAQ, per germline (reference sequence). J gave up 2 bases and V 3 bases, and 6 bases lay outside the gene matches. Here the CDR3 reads CASSFGTDPQETQYF. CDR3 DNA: TGTGCCAGCAGCTTCGGGACAGATCCACAAGAGACCCAGTACTTC.

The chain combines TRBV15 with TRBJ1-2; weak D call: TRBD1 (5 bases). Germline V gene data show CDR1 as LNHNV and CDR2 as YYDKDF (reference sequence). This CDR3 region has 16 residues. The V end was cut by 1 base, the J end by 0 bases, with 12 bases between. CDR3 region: CATSRGGTDSNYGYTF. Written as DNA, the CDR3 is TGTGCCACCAGCAGAGGTGGGACGGATTCTAACTATGGCTACACCTTC.

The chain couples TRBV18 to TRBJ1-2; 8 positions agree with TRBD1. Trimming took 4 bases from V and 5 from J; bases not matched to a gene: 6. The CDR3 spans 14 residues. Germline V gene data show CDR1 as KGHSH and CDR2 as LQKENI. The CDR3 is CASSLDRARYGYTF. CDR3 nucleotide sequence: TGTGCCAGCTCACTGGACAGGGCCCGGTATGGCTACACCTTC. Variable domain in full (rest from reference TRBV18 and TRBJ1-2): NAGVMQNPRHLVRRRGQEARLRCSPMKGHSHVYWYRQLPEEGLKFMVYLQKENIIDESGMPKERFSAEFPKEGPSILRIQQVVRGDSAAYFCASSLDRARYGYTFGSGTRLTVV.

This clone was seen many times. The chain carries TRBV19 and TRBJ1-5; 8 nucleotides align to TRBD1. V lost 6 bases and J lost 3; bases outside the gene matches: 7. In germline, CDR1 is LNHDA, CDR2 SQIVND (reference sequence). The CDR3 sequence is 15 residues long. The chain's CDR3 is CASSSTGGNNQPQHF. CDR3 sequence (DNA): TGTGCCAGTAGCAGTACAGGGGGTAACAATCAGCCCCAGCATTTT. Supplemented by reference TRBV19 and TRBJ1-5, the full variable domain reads DGGITQSPKYLFRKEGQNVTLSCEQNLNHDAMYWYRQDPGQGLRLIYYSQIVNDFQKGDIAEGYSVSREKKESFPLTVTSAQKNPTAFYLCASSSTGGNNQPQHFGDGTRLSIL.

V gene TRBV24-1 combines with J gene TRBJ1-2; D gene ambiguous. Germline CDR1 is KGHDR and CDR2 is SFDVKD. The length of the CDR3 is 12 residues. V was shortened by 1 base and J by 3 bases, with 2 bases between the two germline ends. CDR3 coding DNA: TGTGCCACCAGTGATTTTGACTATGGCTACACCTTC. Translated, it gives CATSDFDYGYTF.

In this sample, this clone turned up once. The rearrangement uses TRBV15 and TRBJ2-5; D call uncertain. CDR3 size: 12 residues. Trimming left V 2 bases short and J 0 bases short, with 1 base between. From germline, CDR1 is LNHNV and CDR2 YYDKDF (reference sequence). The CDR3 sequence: CATSRYQETQYF. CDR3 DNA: TGTGCCACCAGCAGATACCAAGAGACCCAGTACTTC.

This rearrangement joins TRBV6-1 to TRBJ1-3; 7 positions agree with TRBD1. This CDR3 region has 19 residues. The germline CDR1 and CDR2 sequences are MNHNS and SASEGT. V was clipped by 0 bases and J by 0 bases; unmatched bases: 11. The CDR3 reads CASSEAPIGQVGSGNTIYF. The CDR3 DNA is TGTGCCAGCAGTGAAGCCCCGATTGGACAGGTTGGCTCTGGAAACACCATATATTTT.

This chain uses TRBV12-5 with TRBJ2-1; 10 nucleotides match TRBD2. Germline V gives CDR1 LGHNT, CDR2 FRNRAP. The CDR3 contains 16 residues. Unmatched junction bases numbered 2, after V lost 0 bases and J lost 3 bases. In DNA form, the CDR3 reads TGTGCTAGTGGTTTGGTTCTAGCGGGAGACTACAATGAGCAGTTCTTC. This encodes CASGLVLAGDYNEQFF.

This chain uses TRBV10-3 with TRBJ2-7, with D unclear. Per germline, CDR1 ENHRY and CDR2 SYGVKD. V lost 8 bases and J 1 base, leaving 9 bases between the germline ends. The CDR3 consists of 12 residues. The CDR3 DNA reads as TGTGCCATCTCTAAAAATTCCTACGAGCAGTACGTC. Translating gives CAISKNSYEQYV.

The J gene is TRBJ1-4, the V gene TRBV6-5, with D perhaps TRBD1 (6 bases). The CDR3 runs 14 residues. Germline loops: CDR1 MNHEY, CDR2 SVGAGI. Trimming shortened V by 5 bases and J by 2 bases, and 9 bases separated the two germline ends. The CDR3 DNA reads TGTGCCAGCAGTACAGGGTGGACTAATGAAAAACTGTTTTTT. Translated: CASSTGWTNEKLFF.

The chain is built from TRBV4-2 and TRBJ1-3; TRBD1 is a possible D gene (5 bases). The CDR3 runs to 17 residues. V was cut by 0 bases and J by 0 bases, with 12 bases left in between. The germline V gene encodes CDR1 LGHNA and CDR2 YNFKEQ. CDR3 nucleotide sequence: TGTGCCAGCAGCCAAGAGATCCAGGGTCTCTCTGGAAACACCATATATTTT. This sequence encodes CASSQEIQGLSGNTIYF.

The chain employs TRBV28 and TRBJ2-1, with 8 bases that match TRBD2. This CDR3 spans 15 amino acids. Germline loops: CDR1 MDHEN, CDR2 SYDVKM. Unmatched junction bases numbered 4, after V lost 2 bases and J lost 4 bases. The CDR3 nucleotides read TGTGCCAGCAGTTTAACCGGGAGGGATTACAATGAGCAGTTCTTC. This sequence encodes CASSLTGRDYNEQFF.

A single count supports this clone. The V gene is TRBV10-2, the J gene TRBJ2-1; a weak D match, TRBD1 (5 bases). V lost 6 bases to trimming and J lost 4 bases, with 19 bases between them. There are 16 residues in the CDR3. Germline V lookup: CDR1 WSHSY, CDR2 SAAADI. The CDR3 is CASSDFFDRLYNEQFF. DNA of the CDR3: TGCGCCAGCAGCGATTTCTTTGACAGACTTTACAATGAGCAGTTCTTC.

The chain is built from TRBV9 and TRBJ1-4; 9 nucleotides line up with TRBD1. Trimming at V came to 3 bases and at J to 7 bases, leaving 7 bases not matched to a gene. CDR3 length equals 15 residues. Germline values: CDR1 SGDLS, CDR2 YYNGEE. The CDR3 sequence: CASSAGGTGSEKLFF. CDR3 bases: TGTGCCAGCAGCGCCGGGGGGACAGGGAGTGAAAAACTGTTTTTT.